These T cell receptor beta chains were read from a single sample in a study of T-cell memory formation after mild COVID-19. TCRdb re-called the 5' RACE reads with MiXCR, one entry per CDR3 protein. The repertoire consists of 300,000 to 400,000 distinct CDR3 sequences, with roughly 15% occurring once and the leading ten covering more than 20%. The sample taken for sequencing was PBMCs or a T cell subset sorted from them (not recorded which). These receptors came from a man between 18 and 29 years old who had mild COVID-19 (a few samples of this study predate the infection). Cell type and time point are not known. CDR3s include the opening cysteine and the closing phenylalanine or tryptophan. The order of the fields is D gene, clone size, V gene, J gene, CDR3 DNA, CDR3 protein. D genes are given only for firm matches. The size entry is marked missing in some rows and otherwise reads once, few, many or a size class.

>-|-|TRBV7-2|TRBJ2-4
TGTGCCAGCAGCCCCCGGAGAGGGGGAAAAAACATTCAGTACTTC
CASSPRRGGKNIQYF
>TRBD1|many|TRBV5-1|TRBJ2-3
TGCGCCAGCAGCACGGGACAGGAGGCAGATACGCAGTATTTT
CASSTGQEADTQYF
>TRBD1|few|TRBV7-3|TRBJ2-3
TGTGCCAGCAGCTTACAGGGGGAATCAGATACGCAGTATTTT
CASSLQGESDTQYF
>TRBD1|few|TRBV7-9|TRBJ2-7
TGTGCCAGCAGCTTAGGAGGGGACAGGGAGCAGTACTTC
CASSLGGDREQYF
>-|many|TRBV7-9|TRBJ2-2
TGTGCCAGCGCAGGGTATTCCAACACCGGGGAGCTGTTTTTT
CASAGYSNTGELFF
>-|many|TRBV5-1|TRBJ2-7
TGCGCCAGCAGCTTGGAGGGCTCCGAGCAGTACTTC
CASSLEGSEQYF
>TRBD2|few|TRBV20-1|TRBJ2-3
TGCAGTGCTCCGGGGTCGGGGGGTAGCACAGATACGCAGTATTTT
CSAPGSGGSTDTQYF
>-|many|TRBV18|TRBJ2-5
TGTGCCAGCTCACCGCGGACGCAACAAGAGACCCAGTACTTC
CASSPRTQQETQYF
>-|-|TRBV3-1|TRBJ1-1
TGTGCCAGCAGCCAAGAGGCAGAGAACACTGAAGCTTTCTTT
CASSQEAENTEAFF
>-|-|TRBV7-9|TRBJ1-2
TGTGCCAGCAGCCGGGACACGGTCCAAGGTGGCTACACCTTC
CASSRDTVQGGYTF
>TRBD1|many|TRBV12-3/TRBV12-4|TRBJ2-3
TGTGCCAGCAGTCTCGATCGACAGGGGAGCACAGATACGCAGTATTTT
CASSLDRQGSTDTQYF
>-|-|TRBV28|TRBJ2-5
TGTGCCAGCAGTTTGGGGGGGCGTCGGGGTGAGACCCAGTACTTC
CASSLGGRRGETQYF
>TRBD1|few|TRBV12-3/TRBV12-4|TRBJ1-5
TGTGCCAGCAGTCGGAGTCTTGGGACAGGTTTCAATCAGCCCCAGCATTTT
CASSRSLGTGFNQPQHF
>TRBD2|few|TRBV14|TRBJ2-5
TGTGCCAGCAGCCAAGCGACTAGCGTGGGGGAGACCCAGTACTTC
CASSQATSVGETQYF
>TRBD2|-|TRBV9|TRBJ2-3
TGTGCCAGCAGCGTAGGACTAGCTGGGGGAGATACGCAGTATTTT
CASSVGLAGGDTQYF
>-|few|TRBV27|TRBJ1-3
TGTGCCAGCAGTTTATCGGGGGGATTTGGAAACACCATATATTTT
CASSLSGGFGNTIYF
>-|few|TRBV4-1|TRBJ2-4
TGCGCCAGCAGCCAAGTGGGGGCCGCCGTGGAAAACATTCAGTACTTC
CASSQVGAAVENIQYF
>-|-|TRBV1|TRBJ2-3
TGCACCAGCAGCCGAATCGCCGGGGTGGGCACAGATACGCAGTATTTT
CTSSRIAGVGTDTQYF
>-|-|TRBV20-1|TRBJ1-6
TGCAGTGCTAGCCGCGGGGGTCAATATAATTCACCCCTCCACTTT
CSASRGGQYNSPLHF
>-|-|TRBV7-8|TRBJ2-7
TGTGCCAGCAGTAACGACTGGGGACTCGAGCAGTACTTC
CASSNDWGLEQYF
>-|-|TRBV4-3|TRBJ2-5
TGCGCCAGCAGCCAAGATATGGTGCTTGGGTACCAAGAGACCCAGTACTTC
CASSQDMVLGYQETQYF
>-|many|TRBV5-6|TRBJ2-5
TGTGCCAGCAGCCTCCTTGGGGGGAAGGAGACCCAGTACTTC
CASSLLGGKETQYF
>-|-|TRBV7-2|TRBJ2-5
TGTGCCAGCAGCTCCACCCCCACAGTTTTAGAGACCCAGTACTTC
CASSSTPTVLETQYF
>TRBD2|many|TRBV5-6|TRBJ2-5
TGTGCCAGCAGACTAGCCGGGACTACAAATGTCGAGACCCAGTACTTC
CASRLAGTTNVETQYF
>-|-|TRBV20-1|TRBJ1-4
TGCAGTGCATATCTCACAGGGTCGACTAATGAAAAACTGTTTTTT
CSAYLTGSTNEKLFF
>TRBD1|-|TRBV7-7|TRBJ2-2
TGTGCCAGCGGAGGACAGGGGAACACCGGGGAGCTGTTTTTT
CASGGQGNTGELFF
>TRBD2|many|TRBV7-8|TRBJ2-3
TGTGCCAGCAGCCTGGCTAGCGGGGGGGGGCCAGATACGCAGTATTTT
CASSLASGGGPDTQYF
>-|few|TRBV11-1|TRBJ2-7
TGTGCCAGCAGCTTAGATTCATGGAGCCAGCTTTACACCTACGAGCAGTACTTC
CASSLDSWSQLYTYEQYF
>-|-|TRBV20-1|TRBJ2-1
TGCAGTGCTAGAGATGTAGGGCGTCCGGGCGATGAGCAGTTCTTC
CSARDVGRPGDEQFF
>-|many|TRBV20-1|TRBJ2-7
TGCAGTGCTAGACCCGGACTGTTGAGCTCCTACGAGCAGTACTTC
CSARPGLLSSYEQYF
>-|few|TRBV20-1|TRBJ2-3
TGCAGTGCTAGAGGGAGGGTTAGCACAGATACGCAGTATTTT
CSARGRVSTDTQYF
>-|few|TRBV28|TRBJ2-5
TGTGCCAGCAGAATAGCAGGGGTGCAAGAGACCCAGTACTTC
CASRIAGVQETQYF
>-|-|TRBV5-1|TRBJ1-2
TGCGCCAGCAGCTTGGTGGTCACAGCCTATAATGGCTACACCTTC
CASSLVVTAYNGYTF
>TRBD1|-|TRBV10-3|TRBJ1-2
TGTGCCTCGAAGGACGGACAGGGGAGCTACACCTTC
CASKDGQGSYTF
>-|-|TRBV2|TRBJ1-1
TGTGCCAGCAGTCAACCCGGACGGCGGAACACTGAAGCTTTCTTT
CASSQPGRRNTEAFF
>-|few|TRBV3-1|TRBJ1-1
TGTGCCAGCAGCCAAGGGAATGCTCATTTCTTT
CASSQGNAHFF
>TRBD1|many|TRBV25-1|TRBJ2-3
TGTGCCAGCAGTGAAAAGGACAGGAGCACAGATACGCAGTATTTT
CASSEKDRSTDTQYF
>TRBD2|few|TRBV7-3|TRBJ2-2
TGTGCCAGCAGCCCCGGGGGGACCGCCGGGGAGCTGTTTTTT
CASSPGGTAGELFF
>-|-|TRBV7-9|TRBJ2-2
TGTGCCAGCAGCTCACACTTGACAGGCCTCACCGGGGAGCTGTTTTTT
CASSSHLTGLTGELFF
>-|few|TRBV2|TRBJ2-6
TGTGCCAGCAGTGAAAGGGCAGCGCACTCTGGGGCCAACGTCCTGACTTTC
CASSERAAHSGANVLTF
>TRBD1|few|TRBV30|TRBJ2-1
TGTGCCTGGGGGACAGGGAACTACAATGAGCAGTTCTTC
CAWGTGNYNEQFF
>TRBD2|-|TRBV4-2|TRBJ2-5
TGTGCCAGCAGCCAAGATCCCCTAGCGGGGAAGACCCAGTACTTC
CASSQDPLAGKTQYF
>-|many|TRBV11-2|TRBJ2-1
TGTGCCAGCAGCCAAGGGCAGTTTACCTACAATGAGCAGTTCTTC
CASSQGQFTYNEQFF
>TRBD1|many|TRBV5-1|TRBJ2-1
TGCGCCAGCAGCTTATACAGGGGGTACAATGAGCAGTTCTTC
CASSLYRGYNEQFF
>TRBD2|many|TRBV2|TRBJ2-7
TGTGCCAGCAGTCTATACGGACTAGCGGAAATCTACGAGCAGTACTTC
CASSLYGLAEIYEQYF
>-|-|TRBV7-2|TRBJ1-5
TGTGCCAGCAGTAGGGGAAACAATCAGCCCCAGCATTTT
CASSRGNNQPQHF
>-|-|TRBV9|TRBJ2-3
TGTGCCAGCAGGCGACGGGCAGGGTCTACAGATACGCAGTATTTT
CASRRRAGSTDTQYF
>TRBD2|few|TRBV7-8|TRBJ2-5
TGTGCCAGCAGCCGCGAGCGGGGGATCCAAGAGACCCAGTACTTC
CASSRERGIQETQYF
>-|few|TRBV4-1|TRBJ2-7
TGCGCCAGCAGCCAGACTAGAGGGGGTTACGTACAGTACTTC
CASSQTRGGYVQYF
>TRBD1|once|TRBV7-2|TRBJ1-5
TGTGCCAGCAGCCCCTACAGGGGAATCGAAGGTCAGCCCCAGCATTTT
CASSPYRGIEGQPQHF
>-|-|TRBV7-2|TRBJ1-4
TGTGCCAGCAGCTTAGTATCCGGAAGTAATGAAAAACTGTTTTTT
CASSLVSGSNEKLFF
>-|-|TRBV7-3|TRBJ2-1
TGTGCCAGCAGTCCCACACCGGGACTGACGTACAATGAGCAGTTCTTC
CASSPTPGLTYNEQFF
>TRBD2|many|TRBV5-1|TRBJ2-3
TGCGCCAGCAGCTCTGGGACTAGCGGGGGACTAGGCACAGATACGCAGTATTTT
CASSSGTSGGLGTDTQYF
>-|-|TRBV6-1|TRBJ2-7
TGTGCCAGCAGGCACCTCCCCTCGGGACATTACGAGCAGTACTTC
CASRHLPSGHYEQYF
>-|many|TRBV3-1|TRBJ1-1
TGTGCCAGCAGCCAAAACGAATTGGGGCCCGGTTCCAAAAGGTTT
CASSQNELGPGSKRF
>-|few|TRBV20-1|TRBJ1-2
TGCAGTGCTAGAGATCTAGGAATTGCCTATGGCTACACCTTC
CSARDLGIAYGYTF
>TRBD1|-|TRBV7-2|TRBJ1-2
TGTGCCAGCAGCTTACTGGACAGGGGTTCTGGTTATGGCTACACCTTC
CASSLLDRGSGYGYTF
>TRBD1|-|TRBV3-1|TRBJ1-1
TGTGCCAGCAGCCAAGGGGCGACAGGGCGGGCTGAAGCTTTCTTT
CASSQGATGRAEAFF
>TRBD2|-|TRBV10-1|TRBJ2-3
TGCGCCCGCAGGAGGGGACTAGGGGCAGATACGCAGTATTTT
CARRRGLGADTQYF
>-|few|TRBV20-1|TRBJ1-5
TGCAGTGCTAGAGACCCCCTCGCCAATCAGCCCCAGCATTTT
CSARDPLANQPQHF